This T cell receptor beta chain was identified during a study of blood T cell repertoires in COVID-19. Profiled with immunoSEQ multiplex PCR; TCRdb holds only in-frame clones, not every one. The top ten hold less than 3.5% of the sample, which has about 28,000 clones, about 90% seen once. V shed 2 bases and J shed 0 bases, with 8 bases lying between them. The germline CDR1 and CDR2 sequences are MDHEN and SYDVKM. The CDR3 has 14 amino acids. The sequence derives from a human donor in a cohort sampled during active COVID-19. J is TRBJ2-7 and V is TRBV28; TRBD2 might be the D (6 bases). Sequencing was performed on peripheral blood. In DNA, the CDR3 is TGTGCCAGCAGTTTAGGAGGGAGCTCCTACGAGCAGTACTTC. Residues: CASSLGGSSYEQYF.